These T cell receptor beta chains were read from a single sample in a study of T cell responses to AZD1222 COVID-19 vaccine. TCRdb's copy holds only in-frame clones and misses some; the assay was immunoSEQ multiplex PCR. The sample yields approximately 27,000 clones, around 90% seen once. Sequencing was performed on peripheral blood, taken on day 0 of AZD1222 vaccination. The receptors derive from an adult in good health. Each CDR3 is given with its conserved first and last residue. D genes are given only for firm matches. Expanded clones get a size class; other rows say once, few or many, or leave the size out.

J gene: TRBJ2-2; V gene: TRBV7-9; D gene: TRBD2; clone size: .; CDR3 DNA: TGTGCCATCCTCGAGACTAGCGGGAGTGCCGGGGAGCTGTTTTTT; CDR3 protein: CAILETSGSAGELFF
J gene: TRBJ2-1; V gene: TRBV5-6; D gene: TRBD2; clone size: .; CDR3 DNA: TGTGCCAGCAGCTTTTGGGAGGGCTACAATGAGCAGTTCTTC; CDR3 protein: CASSFWEGYNEQFF
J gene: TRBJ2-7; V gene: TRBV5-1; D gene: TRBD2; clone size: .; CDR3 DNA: TGCGCCAGCAGCTTCACAGCTAGCGGGACGGGCGAGCAGTACTTC; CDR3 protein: CASSFTASGTGEQYF
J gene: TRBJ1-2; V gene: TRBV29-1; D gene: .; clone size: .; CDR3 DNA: TGCAGCGTTGAAGTCTACGGGGGGCGGCACTATGGCTACACCTTC; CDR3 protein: CSVEVYGGRHYGYTF
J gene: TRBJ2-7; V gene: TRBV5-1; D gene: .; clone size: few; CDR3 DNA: TGCGCCAGCAGTTATGAGAACTACGAGCAGTACTTC; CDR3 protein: CASSYENYEQYF
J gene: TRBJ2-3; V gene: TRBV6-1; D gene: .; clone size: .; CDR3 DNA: TGTGCCAGCAGTGACCCCTTTCGGGGGAGCACAGATACGCAGTATTTT; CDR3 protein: CASSDPFRGSTDTQYF
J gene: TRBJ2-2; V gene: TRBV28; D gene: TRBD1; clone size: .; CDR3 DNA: TGTGCCAGCAGTCCTAGGACAGGCTACACCGGGGAGCTGTTTTTT; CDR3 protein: CASSPRTGYTGELFF
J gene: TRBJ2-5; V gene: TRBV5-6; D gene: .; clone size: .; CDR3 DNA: TGTGCCAGCAGCTCAACTTGGGGGGCCGGTGTGGAGACCCAGTACTTC; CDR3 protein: CASSSTWGAGVETQYF
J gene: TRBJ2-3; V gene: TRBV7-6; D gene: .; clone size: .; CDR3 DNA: TGTGCCAGCAGCCATCGGACGGACACAGATACGCAGTATTTT; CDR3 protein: CASSHRTDTDTQYF
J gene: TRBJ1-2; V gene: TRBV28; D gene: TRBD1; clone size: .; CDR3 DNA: TGTGCCAGCAGAAGACAGGGGATAAGGCATGGCTACACCTTC; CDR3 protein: CASRRQGIRHGYTF
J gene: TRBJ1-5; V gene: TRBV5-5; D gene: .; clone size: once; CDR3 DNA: TGTGCCAGCAGCTCACAGGGTAGTGATCAGCCCCAGCATTTT; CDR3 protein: CASSSQGSDQPQHF
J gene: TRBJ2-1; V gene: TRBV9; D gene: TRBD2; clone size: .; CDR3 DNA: TGTGCCAGCAGCGTGGGACTAGCGGTATACAATGAGCAGTTCTTC; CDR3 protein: CASSVGLAVYNEQFF
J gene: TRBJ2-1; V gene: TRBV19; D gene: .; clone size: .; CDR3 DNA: TGTGCCAGTAGTCAGGAAGAGTATGAGCAGTTCTTC; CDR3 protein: CASSQEEYEQFF
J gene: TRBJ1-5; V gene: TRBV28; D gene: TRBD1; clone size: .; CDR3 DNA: TGTGCCAGCAGCAGGGGGCGGAATCAGCCCCAGCATTTT; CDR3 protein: CASSRGRNQPQHF
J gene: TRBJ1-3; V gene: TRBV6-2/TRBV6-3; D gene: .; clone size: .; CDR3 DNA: TGTGCCAGCAGTTACGATTACTTCTCTGGAAACACCATATATTTT; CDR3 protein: CASSYDYFSGNTIYF
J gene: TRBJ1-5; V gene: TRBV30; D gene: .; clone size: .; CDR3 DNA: TGTGCCTGGAGTGCAGATAGGACCGATCAGAACAATCAGCCCCAGCATTTT; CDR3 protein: CAWSADRTDQNNQPQHF
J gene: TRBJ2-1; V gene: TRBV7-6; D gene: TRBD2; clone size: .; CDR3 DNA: TGTGCCAGCAGCCGAACTAGCGGCTTATACAATGAGCAGTTCTTC; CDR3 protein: CASSRTSGLYNEQFF
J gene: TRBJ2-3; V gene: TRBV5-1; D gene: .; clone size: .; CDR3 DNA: TGCGCCAGCAGCTTGGAAGGTACAGATACGCAGTATTTT; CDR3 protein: CASSLEGTDTQYF
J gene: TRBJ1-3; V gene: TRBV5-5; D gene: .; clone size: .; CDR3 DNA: TGTGCCAGCAGCTTACTGGGGCCGGACTCTGGAAACACCATATATTTT; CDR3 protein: CASSLLGPDSGNTIYF
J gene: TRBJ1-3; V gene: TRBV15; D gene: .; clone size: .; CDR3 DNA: TGTGCCACCAGCAGAGACCCGGGGGGGGTAGGAAACACCATATATTTT; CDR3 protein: CATSRDPGGVGNTIYF
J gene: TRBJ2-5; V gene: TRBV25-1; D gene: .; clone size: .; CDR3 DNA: TGTGCCAGCAGTGAAGCTAGCACGGTTGCCCAGTACTTC; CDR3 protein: CASSEASTVAQYF
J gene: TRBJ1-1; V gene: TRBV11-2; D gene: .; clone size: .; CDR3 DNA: TGTGCCAGCAGCCCTACGGCAGGCCGCTCTGAAGCTTTCTTT; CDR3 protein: CASSPTAGRSEAFF
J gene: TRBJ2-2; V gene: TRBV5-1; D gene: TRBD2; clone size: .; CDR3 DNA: TGCGCCAGCAGCTTGGCTGCGGGGGAGACCGGGGAGCTGTTTTTT; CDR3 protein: CASSLAAGETGELFF
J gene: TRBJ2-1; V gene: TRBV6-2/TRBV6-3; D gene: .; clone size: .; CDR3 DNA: TGTGCCAGCAGTTACACAGGGGGGGGACGCGGGATCGATGAGCAGTTCTTC; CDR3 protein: CASSYTGGGRGIDEQFF
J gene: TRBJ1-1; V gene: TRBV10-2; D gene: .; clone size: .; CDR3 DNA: TGCGCCAGCAGTCAGAGGTCTCACACTGAAGCTTTCTTT; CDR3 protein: CASSQRSHTEAFF
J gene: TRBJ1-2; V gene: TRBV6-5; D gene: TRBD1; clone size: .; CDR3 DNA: TGTGCCAGCAGTTACGACAGGACAGGGGGTTCTCGTGGCTACACCTTC; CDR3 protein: CASSYDRTGGSRGYTF
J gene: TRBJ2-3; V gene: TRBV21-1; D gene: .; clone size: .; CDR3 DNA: TGTGCCAGCAGCTCGTCCCAGGACAGGAGTGGTTTGGTAGATACGCAGTATTTT; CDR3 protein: CASSSSQDRSGLVDTQYF
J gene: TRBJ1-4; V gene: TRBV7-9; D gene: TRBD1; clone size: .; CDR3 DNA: TGTGCCAGCAGCTTATTAGGGGGCTCTAATGAAAAACTGTTTTTT; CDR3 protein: CASSLLGGSNEKLFF
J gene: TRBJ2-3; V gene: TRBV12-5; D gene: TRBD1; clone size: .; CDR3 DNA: TGTGCTAGTGGTTTGGTATCCTGCGGGGAGGGGACAGGGGGTACAGATACGCAGTATTTT; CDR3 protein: CASGLVSCGEGTGGTDTQYF
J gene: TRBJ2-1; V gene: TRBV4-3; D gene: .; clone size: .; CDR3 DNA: TGCGCCAGCAGCCAAGATGGGGGTTCCTACAATGAGCAGTTCTTC; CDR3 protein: CASSQDGGSYNEQFF
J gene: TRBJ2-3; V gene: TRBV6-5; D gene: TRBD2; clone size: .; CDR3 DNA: TGTGCCAGCAGTTTGGGACTAGCGGGAGATACGCAGTATTTT; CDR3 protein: CASSLGLAGDTQYF
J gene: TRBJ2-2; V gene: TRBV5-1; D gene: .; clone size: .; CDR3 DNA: TGCGCCAGCAGAAGGGACATTGAGGGGGAGCTGTTTTTT; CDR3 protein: CASRRDIEGELFF
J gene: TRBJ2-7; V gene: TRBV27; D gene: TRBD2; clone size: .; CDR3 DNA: TGTGCCAGCAGTTTCCGTCCGGGAGGGCGAATCTACGAGCAGTACTTC; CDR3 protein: CASSFRPGGRIYEQYF
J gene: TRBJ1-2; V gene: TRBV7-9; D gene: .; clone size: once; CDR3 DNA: TGTGCCAGCAGCTCCGACGGACGGGGCTACACCTTC; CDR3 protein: CASSSDGRGYTF
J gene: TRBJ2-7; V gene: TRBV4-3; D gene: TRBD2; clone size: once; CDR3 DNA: TGCGCCAGCAGCCAAGATTCACGGACTAGTGGCGAGCAGTACTTC; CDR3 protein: CASSQDSRTSGEQYF
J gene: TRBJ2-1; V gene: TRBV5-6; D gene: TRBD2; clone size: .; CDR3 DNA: TGTGCCAGCAGCTTTCTAGGACTAGCGGGAGAGCAGTTCTTC; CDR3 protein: CASSFLGLAGEQFF
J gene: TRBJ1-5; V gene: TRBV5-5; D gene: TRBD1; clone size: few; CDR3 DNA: TGTGCCAGCAGCCCTGGACAGGGGTGGCCCCAGCATTTT; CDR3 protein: CASSPGQGWPQHF
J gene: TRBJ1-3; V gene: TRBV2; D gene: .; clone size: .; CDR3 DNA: TGTGCCAGCAGCGAGGACGGACGCTCTGGAAACACCATATATTTT; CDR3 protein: CASSEDGRSGNTIYF
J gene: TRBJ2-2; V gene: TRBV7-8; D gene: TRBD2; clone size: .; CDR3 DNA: TGTGCCAGCAGCCCAGGGACTAGCGGGAGGGAGCTGTTTTTT; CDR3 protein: CASSPGTSGRELFF
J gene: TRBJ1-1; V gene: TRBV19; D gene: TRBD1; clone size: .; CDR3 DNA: TGTGCCAGTAGTCCCGCAGGGACAGGGTGGACTGAAGCTTTCTTT; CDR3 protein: CASSPAGTGWTEAFF
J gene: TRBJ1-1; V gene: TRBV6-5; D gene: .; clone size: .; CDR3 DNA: TGTGCCAGCAAGGGGGGCGCAAAAACTGAAGCTTTCTTT; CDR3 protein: CASKGGAKTEAFF
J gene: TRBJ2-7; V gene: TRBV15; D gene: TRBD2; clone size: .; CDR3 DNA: TGTGCCACCAGCAGAGATGAATTAACGGGAGGGTTATCCTACGAGCAGTACTTC; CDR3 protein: CATSRDELTGGLSYEQYF
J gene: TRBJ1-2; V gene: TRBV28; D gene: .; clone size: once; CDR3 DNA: TGTGCCAGCACCAAAACAGGGCACTATGGCTACACCTTC; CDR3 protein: CASTKTGHYGYTF
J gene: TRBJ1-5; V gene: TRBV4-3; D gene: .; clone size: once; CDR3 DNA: TGCGCCAGCAGCCAAGTGGACAGACCCAATCAGCCCCAGCATTTT; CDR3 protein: CASSQVDRPNQPQHF
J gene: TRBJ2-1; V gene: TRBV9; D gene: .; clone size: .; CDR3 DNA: TGTGCCAGCAGCGTTGGTGGTTCCTACAATGAGCAGTTCTTC; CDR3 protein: CASSVGGSYNEQFF
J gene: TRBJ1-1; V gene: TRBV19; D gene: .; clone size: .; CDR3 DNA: TGTGCCAGTAGCTGGGGCAGGGCGAACACTGAAGCTTTCTTT; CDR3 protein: CASSWGRANTEAFF
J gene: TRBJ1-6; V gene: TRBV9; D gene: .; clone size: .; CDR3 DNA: TGTGCCAGCAGCGTTGACACTAACGACGATTCACCCCTCCACTTT; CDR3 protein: CASSVDTNDDSPLHF
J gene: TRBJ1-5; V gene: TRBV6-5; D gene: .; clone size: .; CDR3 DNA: TGTGCCAGCAGTTACCGCGGGGACCAGCCCCAGCATTTT; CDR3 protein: CASSYRGDQPQHF